The rows below give T cell receptor beta chains drawn from one sample of a study of OX40 agonist ivuxolimab in advanced cancers. TCRdb's copy holds only in-frame clones and misses some; the assay was immunoSEQ multiplex PCR. The sample carries tens of thousands of clones, around 88% recorded once. The specimen was CD4+ or CD8+ T cells sorted from blood, collected in a trial of the OX40 agonist ivuxolimab. These receptor sequences come from an adult with an advanced solid tumor such as melanoma, head and neck, liver or kidney cancer. Both conserved end residues are part of each CDR3. A D gene is named only where the DNA matches it firmly.

d_call,v_call,cdr3_aa
NA,TRBV28,CASRGGFPSYEQYF
NA,TRBV19,CASSAEWETEAFF
TRBD1,TRBV2,CASSGGQGDQPQHF
NA,TRBV4-2,CASSQEIHETQYF
TRBD1,TRBV5-1,CASSTDRENEQYF
NA,TRBV19,CASSVPGGTDTQYF
TRBD1,TRBV7-2,CASSYGQGDGYTF
NA,TRBV6-5,CASMPGSRETQYF
TRBD1,TRBV18,CASSPSLTGTEGNDYGYTF
NA,TRBV9,CASSVAEGSETQYF
TRBD1,TRBV7-6,CASSSQGALDSPLHF
NA,TRBV19,CASSMYQGMNTEAFF
NA,TRBV7-2,CASSFGGYGSADTQYF
TRBD1,TRBV5-1,CASHEGQRYNEQFF
TRBD1,TRBV6-1,CASSGQGFNEQFF
NA,TRBV5-5,CASSLDLGAWQPQHF
NA,TRBV7-3,CASSSAPGNGNEQFF
NA,TRBV2,CASSLQGPFPYEQYF
NA,TRBV2,CASSQWRVEQYF
NA,TRBV28,CASSPGGEGSNQPQHF
TRBD1,TRBV5-1,CASSPDRGINQPQHF
TRBD1,TRBV6-6,CASSYGDRDQPQHF
NA,TRBV2,CASKGVLGGYTF
TRBD2,TRBV7-2,CASSATRGEETQYF
NA,TRBV28,CASVRDRSIGQPQHF
NA,TRBV7-9,CASSLGTQEAFF
TRBD2,TRBV19,CASLTSGGASGANVLTF
NA,TRBV2,CASSEARAQNTEAFF
NA,TRBV7-2,CASSLEAGWDYEQYF
TRBD2,TRBV9,CASSAGLAGGLDTQYF
NA,TRBV4-3,CASSQDRGREIQYF
TRBD2,TRBV5-1,CASSLGLAGTDTQYF